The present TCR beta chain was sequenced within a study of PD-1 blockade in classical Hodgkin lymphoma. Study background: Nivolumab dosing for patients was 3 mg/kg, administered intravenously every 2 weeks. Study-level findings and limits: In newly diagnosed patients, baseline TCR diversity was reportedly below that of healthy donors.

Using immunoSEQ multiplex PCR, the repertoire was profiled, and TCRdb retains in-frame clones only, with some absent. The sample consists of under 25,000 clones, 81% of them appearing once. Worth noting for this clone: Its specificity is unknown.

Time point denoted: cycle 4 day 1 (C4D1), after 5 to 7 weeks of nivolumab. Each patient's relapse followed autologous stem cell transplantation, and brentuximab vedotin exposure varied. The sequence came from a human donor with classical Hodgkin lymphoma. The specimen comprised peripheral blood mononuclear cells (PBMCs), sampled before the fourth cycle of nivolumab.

As DNA, the CDR3 is TGTGCCAGCAGCCCACTAGCTTCGGCCAAAAACATTCAGTACTTC. This gives the protein CASSPLASAKNIQYF. This chain joins TRBV4-2 and TRBJ2-4; D might be TRBD2 (6 bases). Per the germline V gene, CDR1 is LGHNA and CDR2 is YNFKEQ. Trimming stripped 4 bases from V and 1 base from J, with 11 bases between. CDR3 length equals 15 residues.